The TCR beta chain described here comes from a study of blood T cell repertoires in COVID-19. Study background: Sources were T cells, B-cell-depleted T cells, or PBMCs; the material itself was cDNA or gDNA.

Germline values: CDR1 DFQATT, CDR2 SNEGSKA (reference sequence). V was cut by 5 bases and J by 4 bases, with 8 bases left in between. The CDR3 length is 11 residues. Per the original data handling: Nucleated cell number was recorded as an estimate derived from reference gene primer amplification. Some clones are missing from TCRdb's copy, which holds only in-frame ones; the method was immunoSEQ multiplex PCR. The V and J calls and clone size were taken over from that table, and D and trimming were inferred from the DNA. The top ten clones hold 3% to 3.5% of a sample with around 64,000 clones, 85% to 90% of them seen once.

Material for sequencing was peripheral blood. This sequence was found in a man in his forties or fifties with active COVID-19. This rearrangement joins TRBV20-1 to TRBJ1-1; D gene ambiguous. CDR3 residues: CSAPRSTEAFF. CDR3 in DNA: TGCAGTGCTCCTAGAAGCACTGAAGCTTTCTTT.